These T cell receptor beta chains were read from a single sample in a study of response to subunit inactivated influenza vaccine. TCRdb redid the calling of the RT-PCR reads with MiXCR, one entry per CDR3 protein. The top ten clones hold roughly 10% of a sample with more than 550,000 distinct CDR3 sequences, about 11% of them seen once. The material sequenced was PBMCs from blood, taken on the day of vaccination. The receptor source for this set is a middle-aged man who received an inactivated influenza vaccine. Both conserved end residues are part of each CDR3. Each record gives: J gene, V gene, clone size, D gene, CDR3 protein, CDR3 DNA. A D gene is named only where the DNA matches it firmly. Size values are once, few and many counts, or a class for expanded clones, and some rows have none.

j_gene: TRBJ2-1
v_gene: TRBV6-2/TRBV6-3
abundance: few
d_gene: TRBD2
CDR3aa: CASSYTSGHYNEQFF
CDR3nt: TGTGCCAGCAGCTACACTAGCGGACACTACAATGAGCAGTTCTTC

j_gene: TRBJ1-1
v_gene: TRBV4-3
abundance: few
d_gene: .
CDR3aa: CASSQDFRVEAFF
CDR3nt: TGCGCCAGCAGCCAAGATTTCAGGGTTGAAGCTTTCTTT

j_gene: TRBJ2-6
v_gene: TRBV4-3
abundance: few
d_gene: TRBD1
CDR3aa: CASSQSGQTSGANVLTF
CDR3nt: TGCGCCAGCAGCCAATCGGGACAGACCTCTGGGGCCAACGTCCTGACTTTC

j_gene: TRBJ2-3
v_gene: TRBV24-1
abundance: few
d_gene: TRBD1
CDR3aa: CATSEGGSHTDTQYF
CDR3nt: TGTGCCACCAGTGAAGGGGGCAGCCACACAGATACGCAGTATTTT

j_gene: TRBJ2-7
v_gene: TRBV6-2/TRBV6-3
abundance: few
d_gene: .
CDR3aa: CASSYSIGRYEQYF
CDR3nt: TGTGCCAGCAGTTACTCGATCGGCAGGTACGAGCAGTACTTC

j_gene: TRBJ2-3
v_gene: TRBV12-3/TRBV12-4
abundance: few
d_gene: .
CDR3aa: CASRQDAGTDTQYF
CDR3nt: TGTGCCAGCAGACAGGACGCAGGCACAGATACGCAGTATTTT

j_gene: TRBJ1-4
v_gene: TRBV5-1
abundance: few
d_gene: TRBD1
CDR3aa: CASSPGQGGANEKLFF
CDR3nt: TGCGCCAGCAGCCCCGGACAGGGGGGGGCTAATGAAAAACTGTTTTTT

j_gene: TRBJ2-1
v_gene: TRBV11-2
abundance: .
d_gene: .
CDR3aa: CASARGRNEQFF
CDR3nt: TGTGCCAGCGCAAGGGGGAGGAATGAGCAGTTCTTC

j_gene: TRBJ1-4
v_gene: TRBV18
abundance: .
d_gene: TRBD1
CDR3aa: CASSPNRGTDEKLFF
CDR3nt: TGTGCCAGCTCACCAAACAGGGGGACGGATGAAAAACTGTTTTTT

j_gene: TRBJ1-4
v_gene: TRBV27
abundance: many
d_gene: .
CDR3aa: CASKLVSLSGNEKLFF
CDR3nt: TGTGCCAGCAAGTTAGTATCCCTGTCAGGAAATGAAAAACTGTTTTTT

j_gene: TRBJ2-1
v_gene: TRBV29-1
abundance: .
d_gene: .
CDR3aa: CSVSGRDGSRAEQFF
CDR3nt: TGCAGCGTTTCCGGCAGAGATGGCAGTAGGGCTGAGCAGTTCTTC

j_gene: TRBJ2-1
v_gene: TRBV30
abundance: .
d_gene: TRBD2
CDR3aa: CAWRGLGRGNEQFF
CDR3nt: TGTGCCTGGAGGGGACTAGGGAGGGGCAATGAGCAGTTCTTC

j_gene: TRBJ2-1
v_gene: TRBV12-3/TRBV12-4
abundance: .
d_gene: .
CDR3aa: CASSSSGLGPYNEQFF
CDR3nt: TGTGCCAGCAGCTCAAGCGGGCTGGGCCCCTACAATGAGCAGTTCTTC

j_gene: TRBJ2-1
v_gene: TRBV5-1
abundance: .
d_gene: .
CDR3aa: CASSLGPGQLPNEQFF
CDR3nt: TGCGCCAGCAGCTTGGGTCCTGGACAGCTACCCAATGAGCAGTTCTTC

j_gene: TRBJ2-2
v_gene: TRBV6-2/TRBV6-3
abundance: .
d_gene: TRBD2
CDR3aa: CASSTLSGRAPTGELLF
CDR3nt: TGTGCCAGCAGTACACTTAGCGGGAGGGCCCCCACCGGGGAGCTGCTTTTT

j_gene: TRBJ2-3
v_gene: TRBV2
abundance: few
d_gene: TRBD2
CDR3aa: CASSDPAGGNTDTQYF
CDR3nt: TGTGCCAGCAGTGACCCAGCGGGGGGGAACACAGATACGCAGTATTTT

j_gene: TRBJ2-3
v_gene: TRBV7-3
abundance: many
d_gene: TRBD2
CDR3aa: CASSFGTSGTDTQYF
CDR3nt: TGTGCCAGCAGCTTCGGGACTAGCGGCACAGATACGCAGTATTTT

j_gene: TRBJ2-1
v_gene: TRBV13
abundance: few
d_gene: .
CDR3aa: CASSLVAGGTDEQFF
CDR3nt: TGTGCCAGCAGCTTAGTCGCAGGGGGGACAGATGAGCAGTTCTTC

j_gene: TRBJ1-6
v_gene: TRBV6-5
abundance: few
d_gene: .
CDR3aa: CASSLDTSSYNSPLHF
CDR3nt: TGTGCCAGCAGTTTAGACACAAGCTCCTATAATTCACCCCTCCACTTT

j_gene: TRBJ2-3
v_gene: TRBV24-1
abundance: .
d_gene: TRBD1
CDR3aa: CAISGTGAWDTQYF
CDR3nt: TGTGCCATTTCCGGGACAGGGGCGTGGGATACGCAGTATTTT

j_gene: TRBJ2-1
v_gene: TRBV27
abundance: few
d_gene: .
CDR3aa: CASSLAGPNNEQFF
CDR3nt: TGTGCCAGCAGTTTAGCGGGACCCAACAATGAGCAGTTCTTC

j_gene: TRBJ1-5
v_gene: TRBV12-3/TRBV12-4
abundance: .
d_gene: TRBD1
CDR3aa: CASSRTGVLKHF
CDR3nt: TGTGCCAGCAGTCGGACAGGGGTTCTCAAGCATTTT

j_gene: TRBJ2-7
v_gene: TRBV5-1
abundance: few
d_gene: TRBD1
CDR3aa: CASSWTQGSYEQYF
CDR3nt: TGCGCCAGCAGCTGGACACAGGGGTCGTACGAGCAGTACTTC

j_gene: TRBJ2-1
v_gene: TRBV29-1
abundance: .
d_gene: TRBD2
CDR3aa: CSVGTSQGGEQFF
CDR3nt: TGCAGCGTTGGGACTAGTCAGGGAGGAGAGCAGTTCTTC

j_gene: TRBJ2-1
v_gene: TRBV4-3
abundance: many
d_gene: TRBD2
CDR3aa: CASSQEPTLAGGHNEQFF
CDR3nt: TGCGCCAGCAGCCAAGAACCAACCCTAGCGGGGGGTCACAATGAGCAGTTCTTC

j_gene: TRBJ1-5
v_gene: TRBV7-8
abundance: many
d_gene: .
CDR3aa: CASSLQAGDQPQHF
CDR3nt: TGTGCCAGCAGCTTACAGGCAGGGGATCAGCCCCAGCATTTT

j_gene: TRBJ2-5
v_gene: TRBV6-1
abundance: .
d_gene: .
CDR3aa: CASSRELQETQYF
CDR3nt: TGTGCCAGCAGTCGCGAGCTACAAGAGACCCAGTACTTC

j_gene: TRBJ1-6
v_gene: TRBV19
abundance: .
d_gene: .
CDR3aa: CASSARNSPLHF
CDR3nt: TGTGCCAGTAGTGCTCGGAATTCACCCCTCCACTTT

j_gene: TRBJ2-7
v_gene: TRBV6-5
abundance: .
d_gene: .
CDR3aa: CASSYGGTPYEQYF
CDR3nt: TGTGCCAGCAGTTACGGCGGGACTCCCTACGAGCAGTACTTC

j_gene: TRBJ2-7
v_gene: TRBV6-1
abundance: .
d_gene: TRBD2
CDR3aa: CASKPGGGTGWEQCF
CDR3nt: TGTGCCAGCAAACCCGGCGGGGGGACTGGTTGGGAGCAGTGCTTC

j_gene: TRBJ2-7
v_gene: TRBV5-1
abundance: few
d_gene: .
CDR3aa: CASSLDGGAFNEQYF
CDR3nt: TGCGCCAGCAGCCTGGACGGGGGCGCGTTCAACGAGCAGTACTTC

j_gene: TRBJ2-3
v_gene: TRBV7-9
abundance: few
d_gene: .
CDR3aa: CASSLEGVSTDTQYF
CDR3nt: TGTGCCAGCAGCTTAGAAGGCGTATCCACAGATACGCAGTATTTT

j_gene: TRBJ1-2
v_gene: TRBV12-3/TRBV12-4
abundance: many
d_gene: .
CDR3aa: CANLGDHGYTF
CDR3nt: TGTGCCAATCTGGGGGACCATGGCTACACCTTC

j_gene: TRBJ2-3
v_gene: TRBV10-3
abundance: medium-sized
d_gene: .
CDR3aa: CAISDGTISTDTQYF
CDR3nt: TGTGCCATCAGTGACGGGACGATTAGCACAGATACGCAGTATTTT

j_gene: TRBJ2-1
v_gene: TRBV20-1
abundance: .
d_gene: .
CDR3aa: CSASGGSRNEQFF
CDR3nt: TGCAGTGCTAGTGGTGGTAGCCGCAATGAGCAGTTCTTC

j_gene: TRBJ2-1
v_gene: TRBV20-1
abundance: .
d_gene: .
CDR3aa: CSARERGGAAYNEQFF
CDR3nt: TGCAGTGCTAGAGAAAGAGGGGGGGCGGCTTACAATGAGCAGTTCTTC

j_gene: TRBJ2-2
v_gene: TRBV6-2/TRBV6-3
abundance: .
d_gene: TRBD2
CDR3aa: CASSPPWTSGIGGELFF
CDR3nt: TGTGCCAGCAGTCCCCCGTGGACTAGCGGGATTGGCGGGGAGCTGTTTTTT

j_gene: TRBJ2-7
v_gene: TRBV3-1
abundance: .
d_gene: .
CDR3aa: CASSQGMGIYEQYF
CDR3nt: TGTGCCAGCAGCCAAGGGATGGGAATCTACGAGCAGTACTTC

j_gene: TRBJ1-1
v_gene: TRBV18
abundance: few
d_gene: TRBD1
CDR3aa: CASSPVGTGNAVNTEAFF
CDR3nt: TGTGCCAGCTCACCTGTTGGGACAGGGAATGCGGTTAACACTGAAGCTTTCTTT

j_gene: TRBJ2-7
v_gene: TRBV29-1
abundance: many
d_gene: .
CDR3aa: CSARRGIGEQYF
CDR3nt: TGCAGCGCTCGGCGAGGGATTGGGGAGCAGTACTTC

j_gene: TRBJ2-1
v_gene: TRBV7-9
abundance: .
d_gene: .
CDR3aa: CASSLDRRALYNEQFF
CDR3nt: TGTGCCAGCAGCTTAGATCGGAGGGCCCTCTACAATGAGCAGTTCTTC

j_gene: TRBJ2-1
v_gene: TRBV11-2
abundance: .
d_gene: TRBD2
CDR3aa: CASSPQGGANEQFF
CDR3nt: TGTGCCAGCAGCCCCCAGGGAGGGGCCAATGAGCAGTTCTTC

j_gene: TRBJ2-7
v_gene: TRBV12-3/TRBV12-4
abundance: .
d_gene: .
CDR3aa: CASRRGGVSYEQYF
CDR3nt: TGTGCCAGCAGGAGGGGCGGAGTCTCCTACGAGCAGTACTTC

j_gene: TRBJ2-7
v_gene: TRBV28
abundance: .
d_gene: TRBD1
CDR3aa: CASTGQAPLGEQYF
CDR3nt: TGTGCCAGCACCGGACAGGCGCCTCTCGGGGAGCAGTACTTC

j_gene: TRBJ2-1
v_gene: TRBV7-9
abundance: few
d_gene: TRBD2
CDR3aa: CASSPPSGSLYNEQFF
CDR3nt: TGTGCCAGCAGCCCCCCAAGCGGGAGCCTCTACAATGAGCAGTTCTTC

j_gene: TRBJ2-1
v_gene: TRBV12-3/TRBV12-4
abundance: few
d_gene: TRBD2
CDR3aa: CASSLWLAGGSDNEQFF
CDR3nt: TGTGCCAGCAGTTTATGGCTAGCGGGAGGGAGCGACAATGAGCAGTTCTTC

j_gene: TRBJ2-3
v_gene: TRBV11-1
abundance: many
d_gene: .
CDR3aa: CATAEGILISSTDTQYF
CDR3nt: TGTGCCACCGCCGAGGGAATACTCATTTCTAGCACAGATACGCAGTATTTT

j_gene: TRBJ2-7
v_gene: TRBV29-1
abundance: many
d_gene: TRBD1
CDR3aa: CSVRQGPLYTYEQYF
CDR3nt: TGCAGCGTGCGACAGGGTCCCCTCTATACCTACGAGCAGTACTTC

j_gene: TRBJ2-3
v_gene: TRBV3-1
abundance: .
d_gene: TRBD2
CDR3aa: CASSQEVSGRADTQYF
CDR3nt: TGTGCCAGCAGCCAAGAGGTTAGCGGGAGGGCAGATACGCAGTATTTT

j_gene: TRBJ2-7
v_gene: TRBV19
abundance: .
d_gene: TRBD1
CDR3aa: CASSISRDSYYEQYF
CDR3nt: TGTGCCAGTAGTATTAGCCGGGACAGTTACTACGAGCAGTACTTC

j_gene: TRBJ1-6
v_gene: TRBV3-1
abundance: .
d_gene: .
CDR3aa: CASSQEDGSPLHF
CDR3nt: TGTGCCAGCAGCCAAGAGGATGGTTCACCCCTCCACTTT

j_gene: TRBJ1-6
v_gene: TRBV7-2
abundance: many
d_gene: TRBD1
CDR3aa: CASRGQSTVSPLHF
CDR3nt: TGTGCCAGCAGGGGACAGTCGACGGTTTCACCCCTCCACTTT

j_gene: TRBJ2-3
v_gene: TRBV5-1
abundance: many
d_gene: TRBD2
CDR3aa: CASSLELAGTDTQYF
CDR3nt: TGCGCCAGCAGCTTGGAACTAGCGGGGACAGATACGCAGTATTTT

j_gene: TRBJ2-3
v_gene: TRBV29-1
abundance: few
d_gene: .
CDR3aa: CSGVYLSDTQYF
CDR3nt: TGCAGCGGTGTCTATTTGAGTGATACGCAGTATTTT